Listed here is a single TCR beta chain. CDR1 and CDR2 from the germline V gene are MNHEY and SMNVEV (reference sequence). The CDR3 length is 14 residues. V gave up 3 bases and J gave up 5 bases; unmatched junction bases: 4. This sample was included in a study of blood T cell repertoires in COVID-19. TCRdb's copy holds only in-frame clones and misses some; the assay was immunoSEQ multiplex PCR. The top ten hold less than 5.5% of the sample, which has over 200,000 clones, roughly 84% seen once. The chain has TRBV27 and TRBJ2-5; 9 positions agree with TRBD1. Sequencing was carried out using peripheral blood. This sequence was found in a man aged 50 to 60 with active or convalescent COVID-19. The CDR3 protein is CASSFRDRVETQYF. The CDR3 nucleotides read TGTGCCAGCAGTTTCCGGGACAGGGTTGAGACCCAGTACTTC.